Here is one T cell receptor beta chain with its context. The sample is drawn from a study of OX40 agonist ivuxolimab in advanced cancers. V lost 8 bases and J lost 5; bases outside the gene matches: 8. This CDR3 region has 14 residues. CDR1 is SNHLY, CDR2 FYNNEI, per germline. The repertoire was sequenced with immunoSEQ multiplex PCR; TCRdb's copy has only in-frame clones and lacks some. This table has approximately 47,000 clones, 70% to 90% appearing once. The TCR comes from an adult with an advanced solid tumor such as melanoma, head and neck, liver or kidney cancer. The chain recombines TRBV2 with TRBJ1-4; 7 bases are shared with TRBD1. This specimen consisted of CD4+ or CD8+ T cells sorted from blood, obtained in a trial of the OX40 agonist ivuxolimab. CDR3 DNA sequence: TGTGCCAGCCGGACAGGCGGGTGGAATGAAAAACTGTTTTTT. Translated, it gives CASRTGGWNEKLFF.